The sequence of this T cell receptor beta chain was determined in a study of T cell repertoires in cytomegalovirus infection. Overall study context: Public TCR beta signatures marked donors with CMV infection and the matching HLA.

The CDR3 runs to 16 residues. The germline gives CDR1 SGHTA, CDR2 FQGTGA. The ends lost 2 bases at V and 8 bases at J; junction bases unmatched: 11. Findings of the study overall: The ex vivo response was dominated by HLA-C-restricted CMV-specific TCR beta clonotypes. Frequencies of public TCR beta families were cumulated, and this identified carriers of CMV plus the relevant HLA.

From the reads, TCRdb called clonotypes with MiXCR, one entry per CDR3 protein. The table has about 740,000 distinct CDR3 sequences, about a third seen once. Comments on this clonotype: The antigen remains undetermined.

The origin of this receptor is a human donor in good health (CMV status not recorded). Some clones in this sample may be carry-over from other donors' samples. J is TRBJ2-1 and V is TRBV7-3, with 8 nucleotides matching TRBD2. The sequenced material came from PBMCs. The CDR3 DNA reads as TGTGCCAGCAGCTTATTACCGGGGGGGCCCTCCCATGAGCAGTTCTTC. Translation gives CASSLLPGGPSHEQFF. Full variable domain (missing parts from reference TRBV7-3 and TRBJ2-1): GAGVSQTPSNKVTEKGKYVELRCDPISGHTALYWYRQSLGQGPEFLIYFQGTGAADDSGLPNDRFFAVRPEGSVSTLKIQRTERGDSAVYLCASSLLPGGPSHEQFFGPGTRLTVL.